The 30 T cell receptor beta chains in this list originate from one sample, sequenced in a study of a mutant IDH1 vaccine in newly diagnosed glioma. This table comes from immunoSEQ multiplex PCR, and its TCRdb copy is limited to in-frame clones, with some not included. The data contain around 44,000 clones, approximately 79% of them singletons. As for time point: week 35, safety follow-up. Vaccination used 300 ug of mutant IDH1 20-mer peptide per dose, with topical imiquimod. What these receptors recognize is not known. Sample: PBMCs, taken from a glioma patient whose treatment included an IDH1 peptide vaccine. The source of these receptors is a man in his forties with glioma.

The J gene is TRBJ1-4, the V gene TRBV7-9, with 7 bases lining up with TRBD1. CDR3 length equals 11 residues. Losses at the gene ends were 4 bases for V and 14 bases for J; bases not matched to a gene: 4. Looked up from germline, CDR1 is SEHNR and CDR2 is FQNEAQ (reference sequence). The CDR3 DNA reads TGTGCCAGCAGCTACAGGGGAGAGCTGTTTTTT. It codes for CASSYRGELFF.

The sample holds one count of this clone. The DNA for the CDR3 is TGTGCCAGCAGTGAAGAAGGGGGTCGCTCACCCCTCCACTTT. The encoded protein is CASSEEGGRSPLHF. The rearrangement uses TRBV2 and TRBJ1-6; TRBD1 might be the D (6 bases). This CDR3 spans 14 amino acids. CDR1 and CDR2 from the germline V gene are SNHLY and FYNNEI. V dropped 1 base and J dropped 10 bases, with 11 bases sitting between them.

V and J are TRBV6-6 and TRBJ1-4; D unresolved. The CDR3 has 14 residues. Germline CDR1 reads MNHNY; CDR2 reads SVGAGI (reference sequence). Trimming left V 7 bases short and J 4 bases short, with 13 bases between. CDR3 in DNA: TGTGCCAGCAAAAACGGGCTGATTAATGAAAAACTGTTTTTT. It translates to CASKNGLINEKLFF.

The V and J genes are TRBV9 and TRBJ2-5; D is ambiguous. In germline, CDR1 is SGDLS, CDR2 YYNGEE. This CDR3 comprises 14 residues. Between the trimmed V and J ends, which lost 0 bases and 1 base, there was a span of 7 bases. The CDR3 DNA is TGTGCCAGCAGCGTAGAAACGTTCCAAGAGACCCAGTACTTC. It encodes CASSVETFQETQYF. Using reference TRBV9 and TRBJ2-5 for the parts outside the CDR3, the full variable domain is DSGVTQTPKHLITATGQRVTLRCSPRSGDLSVYWYQQSLDQGLQFLIQYYNGEERAKGNILERFSAQQFPDLHSELNLSSLELGDSALYFCASSVETFQETQYFGPGTRLLVL.

V gene TRBV19 combines with J gene TRBJ1-5, with 8 bases that match TRBD1. Germline loops: CDR1 LNHDA, CDR2 SQIVND (reference sequence). Unmatched junction bases numbered 8, after V lost 7 bases and J lost 3 bases. This CDR3 has 15 residues. The CDR3 DNA is TGTGCCAGTACCTACGGGGACAGGAACAATCAGCCCCAGCATTTT. This translates into CASTYGDRNNQPQHF.

V gene TRBV9 combines with J gene TRBJ2-5, with a tentative D call TRBD2 (5 bases). Trimming cost V 0 bases and J 7 bases, with 13 bases left between them. Looked up from germline, CDR1 is SGDLS and CDR2 is YYNGEE. The CDR3 loop spans 14 amino acids. CDR3 bases: TGTGCCAGCAGCGTAGAGGTTTTAGAGGGGACCCAGTACTTC. Amino acid sequence: CASSVEVLEGTQYF.

This clone was detected only a few times. The V call is TRBV6-5, the J call TRBJ2-3, with D possibly called TRBD1 or TRBD2 (5 bases each). The CDR3 contains 12 residues. Germline V CDR1 and CDR2: MNHEY, SVGAGI. Between the trimmed V and J ends, which lost 6 bases and 12 bases, there was a span of 16 bases. The CDR3: CASRNGAGRQYF. CDR3 nucleotides: TGTGCCAGCAGGAACGGGGCGGGCCGACAGTATTTT.

The chain carries TRBV18 and TRBJ1-2; D might be TRBD1 (6 bases). Between the trimmed V and J ends, which lost 1 base and 4 bases, there was a span of 10 bases. The CDR3 extends over 14 amino acids. The germline V gene encodes CDR1 KGHSH and CDR2 LQKENI. CDR3 in amino acids: CASSPLGQRYGYTF. CDR3 DNA sequence: TGTGCCAGCTCACCACTAGGACAGCGCTATGGCTACACCTTC.

The rearrangement joins TRBV4-2 to TRBJ2-3; tentatively, D is TRBD2 (7 bases). The CDR3 runs 16 residues. Germline-derived CDR1 and CDR2 are LGHNA and YNFKEQ. Trimming shortened V by 3 bases and J by 0 bases, and 13 bases separated the two germline ends. The CDR3 DNA reads as TGTGCCAGCAGCCAGCGCACGGGGGGCAGCACAGATACGCAGTATTTT. Translating it yields CASSQRTGGSTDTQYF.

The gene calls are TRBV6-5 and TRBJ1-2, with unresolved D. From germline, CDR1 is MNHEY and CDR2 SVGAGI. The CDR3 is 14 residues long. V lost 0 bases to trimming and J lost 8 bases, with 13 bases between them. The CDR3 here is CASSYSAGSRGYTF. CDR3 coding DNA: TGTGCCAGCAGTTACTCCGCAGGCTCGAGGGGCTACACCTTC.

This sequence joins TRBV19 and TRBJ1-1, with D unclear. There are 16 residues in the CDR3. Trimming took off 2 bases at V and 1 base at J, with 14 bases between the two ends. Germline values: CDR1 LNHDA, CDR2 SQIVND (reference sequence). In DNA, the CDR3 is TGTGCCAGTAGTATACAGGCCAACTCCAGGAACACTGAAGCTTTCTTT. This sequence encodes CASSIQANSRNTEAFF.

This chain uses TRBV20-1 with TRBJ1-2, with D possibly being TRBD1 (6 bases). The CDR3 sequence is 11 residues long. V lost 2 bases to trimming and J lost 7 bases, with 8 bases between them. CDR1 and CDR2 from the germline V gene are DFQATT and SNEGSKA (reference sequence). The DNA for the CDR3 is TGCAGTGCTAGATCAGGGGCTGGCTACACCTTC. As protein: CSARSGAGYTF.

This clone appeared a few times. The chain is built from TRBV30 and TRBJ1-6; 7 positions match TRBD1. The CDR3 totals 13 residues. Germline V gives CDR1 GTSNPN, CDR2 SVGIG (reference sequence). V lost 6 bases, J lost 9 bases, and 8 bases stayed unmatched. The CDR3 sequence: CACEGQRGSPLHF. The CDR3 region has the DNA TGTGCCTGCGAGGGACAGAGGGGTTCACCCCTCCACTTT.

This sequence joins TRBV2 and TRBJ1-6; D ambiguous. V dropped 0 bases and J dropped 8 bases, with 11 bases sitting between them. CDR1 is SNHLY, CDR2 FYNNEI, per germline. The CDR3 extends over 15 amino acids. In DNA, the CDR3 is TGTGCCAGCAGTGAAGCCGGGCCATGGGATTCACCCCTCCACTTT. It specifies CASSEAGPWDSPLHF.

This clone showed up just once. One end of the junction varies from germline; a read error may be responsible. V gene TRBV14 combines with J gene TRBJ2-2; D is possibly TRBD1 (6 bases). This CDR3 is 15 amino acids long. The germline gives CDR1 SGHDN, CDR2 FVKESK. This CDR3 is CAGSRATGNTGELFF. The CDR3 bases are TGTGCCGGCAGCCGAGCGACAGGGAACACCGGGGAGCTGTTTTTT. Full variable domain (rest looked up from reference TRBV14 and TRBJ2-2): EAGVTQFPSHSVIEKGQTVTLRCDPISGHDNLYWYRRVMGKEIKFLLHFVKESKQDESGMPNNRFLAERTGGTYSTLKVQPAELEDSGVYFCAGSRATGNTGELFFGEGSRLTVL.

The chain links TRBV6-1 to TRBJ2-2; TRBD1 agrees at 8 bases. Trimming took 6 bases from V and 5 from J; bases not matched to a gene: 8. Germline V gene sequence: CDR1 MNHNS, CDR2 SASEGT. The CDR3 is 15 residues long. For the CDR3, the DNA is TGTGCCAGCAGGAGCGGACAGGGAAGGACCGGGGAGCTGTTTTTT. Protein product: CASRSGQGRTGELFF.

This chain links TRBV6-1 with TRBJ1-5; 8 bases fit TRBD1. The CDR3 has 15 amino acids. Germline V CDR1 and CDR2: MNHNS, SASEGT. V gave up 4 bases and J gave up 0 bases; unmatched junction bases: 2. Written as DNA, the CDR3 is TGTGCCAGCAGTGGACAGGGGCTTAGCAATCAGCCCCAGCATTTT. Protein: CASSGQGLSNQPQHF.

The chain combines TRBV2 with TRBJ1-5; TRBD1 might be the D (5 bases). The CDR3 runs 17 residues. V lost 1 base and J 2 bases, leaving 15 bases between the germline ends. Per the germline V gene, CDR1 is SNHLY and CDR2 is FYNNEI. The CDR3 nucleotides are TGTGCCAGCAGTGAAGGGGTTGCGGGGGGGGGCAATCAGCCCCAGCATTTT. It codes for CASSEGVAGGGNQPQHF.

CDR3 residues: CASRSGGRGLPRTDTQYF. The CDR3 DNA reads TGCGCCAGCCGTTCTGGGGGTAGGGGCCTACCACGCACAGATACGCAGTATTTT. The chain employs TRBV10-2 and TRBJ2-3; D may be TRBD1 or TRBD2 (5 bases each). The CDR3 is made up of 18 amino acids. Trimming removed 8 bases from V and 1 base from J, with 25 bases in between. From germline, CDR1 is WSHSY and CDR2 SAAADI.

The CDR3 sequence: CASSTRQGSTDTQYF. CDR3 coding DNA: TGTGCCAGCAGCACCCGACAGGGGAGCACAGATACGCAGTATTTT. The genes are TRBV9 and TRBJ2-3, with 8 bases identical to TRBD1. The CDR3 loop spans 15 amino acids. Germline V CDR1 and CDR2: SGDLS, YYNGEE. Losses at the gene ends were 4 bases for V and 0 bases for J; bases not matched to a gene: 4.

This rearrangement joins TRBV6-5 to TRBJ2-7; D might be TRBD1 (6 bases). CDR3 size: 12 residues. Germline-derived CDR1 and CDR2 are MNHEY and SVGAGI. Trimming took off 7 bases at V and 4 bases at J, with 11 bases between the two ends. Here the CDR3 reads CASMTGGYEQYF. The DNA for the CDR3 is TGTGCCAGCATGACAGGAGGTTACGAGCAGTACTTC.

This rearrangement joins TRBV30 to TRBJ1-2; 7 bases map to TRBD1. CDR1 and CDR2 (germline): GTSNPN, SVGIG (reference sequence). The CDR3 length is 12 residues. V lost 4 bases, J lost 6 bases, and 5 bases stayed unmatched. The CDR3 region is CAWTRGTDGYTF. CDR3 nucleotide sequence: TGTGCCTGGACCAGGGGGACGGATGGCTACACCTTC. Full variable domain (missing parts from reference TRBV30 and TRBJ1-2): SQTIHQWPATLVQPVGSPLSLECTVEGTSNPNLYWYRQAAGRGLQLLFYSVGIGQISSEVPQNLSASRPQDRQFILSSKKLLLSDSGFYLCAWTRGTDGYTFGSGTRLTVV.

This sequence joins TRBV5-1 and TRBJ2-3, with 13 positions matching TRBD2. The CDR3 runs to 16 residues. Germline lookup yields CDR1 SGHRS and CDR2 YFSETQ. V lost 4 bases to trimming and J lost 3 bases; unmatched junction nucleotides: 5. CDR3 in amino acids: CASSTGLAGATDTQYF. The CDR3 DNA is TGCGCCAGCAGCACCGGACTAGCGGGGGCGACAGATACGCAGTATTTT. Variable domain in full (rest from reference TRBV5-1 and TRBJ2-3): KAGVTQTPRYLIKTRGQQVTLSCSPISGHRSVSWYQQTPGQGLQFLFEYFSETQRNKGNFPGRFSGRQFSNSRSEMNVSTLELGDSALYLCASSTGLAGATDTQYFGPGTRLTVL.

V is TRBV7-2 and J is TRBJ2-7; 9 nucleotides align to TRBD2. Germline CDR1 and CDR2: SGHTA and FQGNSA. The CDR3 runs 15 residues. Trimming took 1 base from V and 2 from J; bases not matched to a gene: 3. This CDR3 is CASSLGAGGPYEQYF. The CDR3 coding sequence is TGTGCCAGCAGCTTAGGGGCGGGGGGGCCCTACGAGCAGTACTTC.

This sequence joins TRBV9 and TRBJ2-7; D may be TRBD1 (8 bases). Per the germline V gene, CDR1 is SGDLS and CDR2 is YYNGEE. Trimming stripped 4 bases from V and 3 bases from J, with 17 bases between. CDR3 length: 15 residues. This chain's CDR3 is CASSQGGDRIYEQYF. In DNA, the CDR3 is TGTGCCAGCAGCCAGGGGGGGGACAGGATCTACGAGCAGTACTTC.

The V and J genes are TRBV2 and TRBJ2-7; tentative D call: TRBD1 (6 bases). This CDR3 contains 13 residues. Deletions cut 5 bases from V and 0 bases from J, with 8 bases between. Per germline, CDR1 SNHLY and CDR2 FYNNEI. CDR3 region: CASSRTASYEQYF. CDR3 coding DNA: TGTGCCAGCAGTCGGACAGCCTCCTACGAGCAGTACTTC.

The V gene is TRBV5-1, the J gene TRBJ2-7, with a weak D call TRBD1 (6 bases). The V gene's germline CDR1 is SGHRS and CDR2 YFSETQ. The CDR3 covers 14 residues. The germline V and J ends were trimmed by 4 bases and 0 bases, with 11 bases remaining between them. The DNA for the CDR3 is TGCGCCAGCAGCACGTTACAGGGCTCCTACGAGCAGTACTTC. Its translation is CASSTLQGSYEQYF. Supplemented by reference TRBV5-1 and TRBJ2-7, the full variable domain reads KAGVTQTPRYLIKTRGQQVTLSCSPISGHRSVSWYQQTPGQGLQFLFEYFSETQRNKGNFPGRFSGRQFSNSRSEMNVSTLELGDSALYLCASSTLQGSYEQYFGPGTRLTVT.

This clone has only one observation. This chain links TRBV29-1 with TRBJ1-3; D is unresolved. Trimming pared 4 bases from V and 2 bases from J, leaving 12 bases between. The CDR3 sequence is 14 residues long. The germline V gene has CDR1 SQVTM and CDR2 ANQGSEA. CDR3 loop: CSVVPDGAGNTIYF. DNA of the CDR3: TGCAGCGTTGTCCCTGACGGGGCTGGAAACACCATATATTTT.

V and J are TRBV10-2 and TRBJ1-1; D remains unclear. The CDR3 covers 13 residues. CDR1 and CDR2 from the germline V gene are WSHSY and SAAADI. Trimming shortened V by 4 bases and J by 4 bases, and 10 bases separated the two germline ends. CDR3 in DNA: TGCGCCAGCAGTGGACATCTCGGCACTGAAGCTTTCTTT. This gives the protein CASSGHLGTEAFF.

This chain connects TRBV5-6 to TRBJ2-3; 8 bases agree with TRBD2. In germline, CDR1 is SGHDT, CDR2 YYEEEE. CDR3 length: 18 amino acids. Trimming cost V 1 base and J 2 bases; bases outside gene matches: 12. CDR3 region: CASSLPFLSGGITDTQYF. For the CDR3, the DNA is TGTGCCAGCAGCTTGCCCTTTCTGAGCGGGGGAATCACAGATACGCAGTATTTT.